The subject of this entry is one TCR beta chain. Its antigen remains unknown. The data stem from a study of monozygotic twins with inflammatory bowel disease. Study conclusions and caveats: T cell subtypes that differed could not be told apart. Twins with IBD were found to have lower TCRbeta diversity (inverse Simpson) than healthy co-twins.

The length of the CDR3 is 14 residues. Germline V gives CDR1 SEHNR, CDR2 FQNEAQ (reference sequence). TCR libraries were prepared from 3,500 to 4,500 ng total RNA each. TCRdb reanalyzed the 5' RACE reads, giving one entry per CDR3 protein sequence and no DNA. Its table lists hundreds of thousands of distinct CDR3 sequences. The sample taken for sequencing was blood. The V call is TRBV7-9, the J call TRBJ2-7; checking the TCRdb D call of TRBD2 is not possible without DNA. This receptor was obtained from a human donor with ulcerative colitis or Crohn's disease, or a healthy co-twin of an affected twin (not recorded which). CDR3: CASSYWEFSYEQYF.